The 26 T cell receptor beta chains below were found in one sample sequenced in a study of technical replicates of blood from several donors. Only in-frame clones appear in the TCRdb table, and some are missing; sequencing was by immunoSEQ multiplex PCR. Among approximately 100,000 clones listed, roughly 95% were seen once. The sequenced material came from T cells isolated from PBMCs. The origin of the receptors is a human donor in good health.

V gene TRBV6-4 combines with J gene TRBJ2-1, with 10 bases fitting TRBD1. The CDR3 covers 16 residues. V shed 0 bases, J shed 3 bases, and the junction held 2 bases outside the gene matches. CDR1 and CDR2 from the germline V gene are MRHNA and SNTAGT. CDR3 amino acids: CASSDSGTGDYNEQFF. The CDR3 region has the DNA TGTGCCAGCAGTGACTCTGGGACAGGGGACTACAATGAGCAGTTCTTC.

The J gene is TRBJ1-1, the V gene TRBV6-1; D possibly corresponds to TRBD1 (5 bases). The V and J ends lost 4 bases and 6 bases respectively, with 9 bases between them. The CDR3 spans 12 residues. In germline, CDR1 is MNHNS, CDR2 SASEGT. CDR3 in amino acids: CASSGQPSEAFF. CDR3 sequence (DNA): TGTGCCAGCAGTGGACAGCCCTCTGAAGCTTTCTTT.

This sequence joins TRBV14 and TRBJ1-2, with 7 nucleotides matching TRBD1. V lost 4 bases and J lost 7; bases outside the gene matches: 6. The CDR3 is 13 amino acids. Germline lookup yields CDR1 SGHDN and CDR2 FVKESK. CDR3 loop: CASSPTGAAGYTF. CDR3 DNA sequence: TGTGCCAGCAGCCCAACAGGGGCGGCTGGCTACACCTTC.

The rearrangement joins TRBV6-6 to TRBJ2-1, with 8 bases identical to TRBD2. The germline CDR1 and CDR2 sequences are MNHNY and SVGAGI (reference sequence). The length of the CDR3 is 13 residues. Trimming removed 7 bases from V and 10 bases from J; junction bases left unmatched: 9. The CDR3 DNA sequence: TGTGCCAGCACCAGCGGGAGTTCGAGGGAGCAGTTCTTC. Protein sequence: CASTSGSSREQFF.

V is TRBV2 and J is TRBJ2-7; TRBD1 matches 7 bases. The CDR3 has 16 amino acids. CDR1 is SNHLY, CDR2 FYNNEI, per germline. The J segment lost 1 base and the V segment lost 5 bases, leaving 11 bases of the junction unmatched. The CDR3 sequence is CASSPTLRQGSYEQYF. The CDR3 region has the DNA TGTGCCAGCAGTCCCACACTAAGACAGGGTTCCTACGAGCAGTACTTC. Combining the CDR3 with reference TRBV2 and TRBJ2-7 gives the whole variable domain EPEVTQTPSHQVTQMGQEVILRCVPISNHLYFYWYRQILGQKVEFLVSFYNNEISEKSEIFDDQFSVERPDGSNFTLKIRSTKLEDSAMYFCASSPTLRQGSYEQYFGPGTRLTVT.

This sequence joins TRBV7-3 and TRBJ2-1; 9 bases fit TRBD1. V dropped 3 bases and J dropped 5; count of bases not matched to a gene: 23. CDR3 length equals 21 residues. Germline CDR1 and CDR2: SGHTA and FQGTGA. CDR3 nucleotide sequence: TGTGCCAGCAGCTTTGATTTAGGGACAGGGTTGGGTTTCCCCGAAAACAATGAGCAGTTCTTC. Amino acid sequence: CASSFDLGTGLGFPENNEQFF.

V usage is TRBV7-6 and J usage is TRBJ2-3; 9 bases fit TRBD1. This CDR3 has 16 amino acids. The germline CDR1 and CDR2 sequences are SGHVS and FNYEAQ. The J segment lost 3 bases and the V segment lost 5 bases, leaving 9 bases of the junction unmatched. CDR3 DNA: TGTGCCAGCAGCCCATCCGGGACAGGGTTTACAGATACGCAGTATTTT. Translated: CASSPSGTGFTDTQYF.

This clone was observed once. This chain connects TRBV5-1 to TRBJ1-2; 8 bases map to TRBD1. The CDR3 is made up of 15 amino acids. Trimming removed 0 bases from V and 6 bases from J; junction bases left unmatched: 7. The V gene's germline CDR1 is SGHRS and CDR2 YFSETQ. The CDR3 sequence: CASSLANWDRNGYTF. The CDR3 DNA reads as TGCGCCAGCAGCTTGGCCAATTGGGACAGGAATGGCTACACCTTC.

A few counts support this clone. The V gene is TRBV11-2, the J gene TRBJ2-7, with TRBD1 identical over 8 bases. V lost 5 bases, J lost 3 bases, and 9 bases stayed unmatched. The V gene's germline CDR1 is SGHAT and CDR2 FQNNGV. The CDR3 loop spans 15 amino acids. Written as DNA, the CDR3 is TGTGCCAGCAGCCTCTCCCAGGGGGCACTCTACGAGCAGTACTTC. Residues: CASSLSQGALYEQYF.

This rearrangement joins TRBV11-2 to TRBJ2-7, with D possibly TRBD1 on 6 matching bases. Germline V gives CDR1 SGHAT, CDR2 FQNNGV. The V end was cut by 1 base, the J end by 1 base, with 14 bases between. The CDR3 has 16 residues. The CDR3 DNA is TGTGCCAGCAGCTTAGGGATCAGACAGGATTCCTACGAGCAGTACTTC. This encodes CASSLGIRQDSYEQYF.

This clone was seen a single time. V and J are TRBV6-4 and TRBJ2-1; 11 positions match TRBD2. CDR3 size: 19 residues. Looked up from germline, CDR1 is MRHNA and CDR2 is SNTAGT. V lost 4 bases and J lost 4; bases outside the gene matches: 15. CDR3 DNA sequence: TGTGCCAGCAGTGTGGAGGAGCTAGCGGGGGGCCTAAATTACAATGAGCAGTTCTTC. Its protein is CASSVEELAGGLNYNEQFF.

The chain employs TRBV19 and TRBJ2-1; TRBD2 matches at 9 bases. The ends lost 0 bases at V and 7 bases at J; junction bases unmatched: 7. The CDR3 runs 16 residues. Germline V CDR1 and CDR2: LNHDA, SQIVND (reference sequence). Here the CDR3 reads CASSIEGAGGLNEQFF. CDR3 DNA sequence: TGTGCCAGTAGTATAGAGGGGGCGGGGGGGTTAAATGAGCAGTTCTTC. Using reference TRBV19 and TRBJ2-1 for the parts outside the CDR3, the full variable domain is DGGITQSPKYLFRKEGQNVTLSCEQNLNHDAMYWYRQDPGQGLRLIYYSQIVNDFQKGDIAEGYSVSREKKESFPLTVTSAQKNPTAFYLCASSIEGAGGLNEQFFGPGTRLTVL.

This rearrangement joins TRBV21-1 to TRBJ2-1; the table's TRBD2 call for D was not verified on the DNA. TRBV21-1 is a pseudogene segment. The CDR3 is made up of 16 amino acids. Here the CDR3 reads CASSKGLVCSYNEQFF. CDR3 DNA: TGTGCCAGCAGCAAAGGTCTAGTGTGCTCCTACAATGAGCAGTTCTTC.

This chain joins TRBV19 and TRBJ1-5; a weak D match, TRBD1 (6 bases). V was pared by 3 bases and J by 6 bases, with 12 bases between. The CDR3 extends over 14 amino acids. Germline CDR1 LNHDA, CDR2 SQIVND (reference sequence). Here the CDR3 reads CASSISGVGQPQHF. The CDR3 nucleotides are TGTGCCAGTAGTATTTCAGGGGTCGGTCAGCCCCAGCATTTT. The full variable domain, rest sourced from reference TRBV19 and TRBJ1-5, is DGGITQSPKYLFRKEGQNVTLSCEQNLNHDAMYWYRQDPGQGLRLIYYSQIVNDFQKGDIAEGYSVSREKKESFPLTVTSAQKNPTAFYLCASSISGVGQPQHFGDGTRLSIL.

The chain joins TRBV5-8 to TRBJ2-7; D gene uncertain. The CDR3 covers 12 residues. V was shortened by 4 bases and J by 7 bases, with 12 bases between the two germline ends. Germline loops: CDR1 SGHTS, CDR2 YDEGEE. This chain's CDR3 is CASSLYSEEQYF. CDR3 sequence (DNA): TGTGCCAGCAGCCTTTACTCCGAGGAGCAGTACTTC. Drawing the rest from reference TRBV5-8 and TRBJ2-7, the complete variable domain is EAGVTQSPTHLIKTRGQQATLRCSPISGHTSVYWYQQALGLGLQFLLWYDEGEERNRGNFPPRFSGRQFPNYSSELNVNALELEDSALYLCASSLYSEEQYFGPGTRLTVT.

The chain links TRBV9 to TRBJ1-6; maybe TRBD1 (6 bases). Germline CDR1 is SGDLS and CDR2 is YYNGEE. V was shortened by 2 bases and J by 9 bases, with 15 bases between the two germline ends. This CDR3 is built from 15 residues. CDR3 nucleotides: TGTGCCAGCAGCGTCGGGACACAAACGGGTTCACCCCTCCACTTT. Protein sequence: CASSVGTQTGSPLHF.

The chain carries TRBV18 and TRBJ2-7, with D uncertain. The germline V gene encodes CDR1 KGHSH and CDR2 LQKENI. V shed 0 bases and J shed 3 bases, with 9 bases lying between them. This CDR3 is built from 14 residues. The CDR3, as DNA: TGTGCCAGCTCACCACCTTACGCGAGCTACGAGCAGTACTTC. It specifies CASSPPYASYEQYF. The variable domain in full, with the rest retrieved from reference TRBV18 and TRBJ2-7, is NAGVMQNPRHLVRRRGQEARLRCSPMKGHSHVYWYRQLPEEGLKFMVYLQKENIIDESGMPKERFSAEFPKEGPSILRIQQVVRGDSAAYFCASSPPYASYEQYFGPGTRLTVT.

The chain combines TRBV7-6 with TRBJ2-7; 7 bases fit TRBD1. Losses at the gene ends were 5 bases for V and 4 bases for J; bases not matched to a gene: 14. This CDR3 comprises 16 residues. Germline CDR1 reads SGHVS; CDR2 reads FNYEAQ. This chain's CDR3 is CASSLDPRQGEYEQYF. The DNA for the CDR3 is TGTGCCAGCAGCCTAGATCCGAGACAGGGTGAATACGAGCAGTACTTC.

This clone was detected only once. The chain has TRBV11-2 and TRBJ2-1; 7 bases align to TRBD1. CDR1 is SGHAT, CDR2 FQNNGV, per germline. V was clipped by 4 bases and J by 0 bases; unmatched bases: 6. CDR3 length: 16 amino acids. Here the CDR3 DNA reads TGTGCCAGCAGCTCACTCAGGGGGAACTCCTACAATGAGCAGTTCTTC. Its protein is CASSSLRGNSYNEQFF.

CDR3: CASSPGGAGSNGYTF. The CDR3 coding sequence is TGTGCCAGCAGCCCCGGCGGTGCGGGGTCAAATGGCTACACCTTC. The chain joins TRBV6-5 to TRBJ1-2; D gene ambiguous. Trimming removed 6 bases from V and 6 bases from J, with 20 bases in between. CDR1 MNHEY and CDR2 SVGAGI come from the germline V gene. This CDR3 has 15 amino acids.

Remarks on this clone: The same CDR3 also results from other DNA sequences found in this sample. The chain carries TRBV9 and TRBJ2-5, with 7 positions matching TRBD2. The V gene end was trimmed by 0 bases and the J gene end by 7 bases; junction bases not matched to a gene: 0. CDR3 length: 12 residues. Germline lookup yields CDR1 SGDLS and CDR2 YYNGEE. This chain's CDR3 is CASSVGGGTQYF. The CDR3 DNA reads as TGTGCCAGCAGCGTAGGGGGGGGGACCCAGTACTTC.

This chain connects TRBV5-4 to TRBJ1-2, with TRBD1 identical over 9 bases. This CDR3 comprises 14 residues. V was pared by 5 bases and J by 4 bases, with 6 bases of the junction left unmatched. Germline CDR1 and CDR2: SGHNT and YYREEE (reference sequence). In DNA form, the CDR3 reads TGTGCCAGCAGTCGGGAGACAGGGGGCTATGGCTACACCTTC. Translated, it gives CASSRETGGYGYTF.

This chain uses TRBV19 with TRBJ2-2; maybe TRBD2 (5 bases). V shed 1 base and J shed 7 bases, with 10 bases lying between them. Germline V lookup: CDR1 LNHDA, CDR2 SQIVND (reference sequence). The CDR3 extends over 14 amino acids. The CDR3 bases are TGTGCCAGTAGTATAGGGCTGAGGGACGGGGAGCTGTTTTTT. This encodes CASSIGLRDGELFF.

The rearrangement uses TRBV5-1 and TRBJ2-7; D is unresolved. V lost 4 bases to trimming and J lost 2 bases, with 13 bases between them. CDR3 length equals 14 residues. The germline V gene has CDR1 SGHRS and CDR2 YFSETQ. CDR3 protein: CASSLETATYEQYF. The CDR3 DNA reads as TGCGCCAGCAGCCTAGAGACGGCCACCTACGAGCAGTACTTC.

This chain connects TRBV14 to TRBJ1-3; TRBD1 matches 8 bases. J lost 5 bases, V lost 4 bases, and 7 bases had no gene match. Germline V gives CDR1 SGHDN, CDR2 FVKESK. The CDR3 consists of 15 residues. CDR3 coding DNA: TGTGCCAGCAGCCGCCAGGGACAGGAGAGAAACACCATATATTTT. Translation gives CASSRQGQERNTIYF. Combining the CDR3 with reference TRBV14 and TRBJ1-3 gives the whole variable domain EAGVTQFPSHSVIEKGQTVTLRCDPISGHDNLYWYRRVMGKEIKFLLHFVKESKQDESGMPNNRFLAERTGGTYSTLKVQPAELEDSGVYFCASSRQGQERNTIYFGEGSWLTVV.

This sequence joins TRBV7-2 and TRBJ1-1, with 7 bases fitting TRBD1. CDR3 size: 15 residues. CDR1 and CDR2 (germline): SGHTA, FQGNSA. Trimming took 5 bases from V and 0 from J; bases not matched to a gene: 6. The CDR3 DNA reads TGTGCCAGCAGCGGTACCGGGACAGTGAACACTGAAGCTTTCTTT. This codes for CASSGTGTVNTEAFF. The full variable domain, in which reference TRBV7-2 and TRBJ1-1 provide the parts outside the CDR3, is GAGVSQSPSNKVTEKGKDVELRCDPISGHTALYWYRQSLGQGLEFLIYFQGNSAPDKSGLPSDRFSAERTGGSVSTLTIQRTQQEDSAVYLCASSGTGTVNTEAFFGQGTRLTVV.